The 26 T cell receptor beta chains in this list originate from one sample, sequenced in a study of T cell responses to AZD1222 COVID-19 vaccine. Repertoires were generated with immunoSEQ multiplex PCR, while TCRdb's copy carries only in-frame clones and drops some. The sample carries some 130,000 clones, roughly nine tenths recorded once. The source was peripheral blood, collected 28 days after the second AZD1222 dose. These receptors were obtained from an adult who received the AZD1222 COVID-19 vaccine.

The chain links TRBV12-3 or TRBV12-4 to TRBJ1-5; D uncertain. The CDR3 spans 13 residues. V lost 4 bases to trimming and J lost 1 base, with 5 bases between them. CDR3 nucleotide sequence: TGTGCCAGCAGTTATCGGAGCAATCAGCCCCAGCATTTT. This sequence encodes CASSYRSNQPQHF.

The DNA of the CDR3 is TGCGCCAGCAGCCCGGAACAGGGGCTTAACTATGGCTACACCTTC. Protein product: CASSPEQGLNYGYTF. The chain combines TRBV4-1 with TRBJ1-2; 7 bases match TRBD1. The CDR3 is made up of 15 amino acids. Germline V lookup: CDR1 MGHRA, CDR2 YSYEKL. V shed 4 bases and J 1 base; nucleotides not matched to a gene: 6.

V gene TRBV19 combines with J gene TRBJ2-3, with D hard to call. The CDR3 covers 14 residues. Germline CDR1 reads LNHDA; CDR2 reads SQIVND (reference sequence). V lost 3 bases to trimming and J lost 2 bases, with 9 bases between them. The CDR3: CASSIRVATDTQYF. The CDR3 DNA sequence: TGTGCCAGTAGTATTAGGGTAGCCACAGATACGCAGTATTTT.

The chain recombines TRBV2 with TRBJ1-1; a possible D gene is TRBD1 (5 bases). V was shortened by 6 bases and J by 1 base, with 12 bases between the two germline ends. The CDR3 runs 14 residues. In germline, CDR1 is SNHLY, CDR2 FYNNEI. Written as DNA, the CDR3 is TGTGCCAGCAGGGGGACCCCTTCGAACACTGAAGCTTTCTTT. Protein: CASRGTPSNTEAFF.

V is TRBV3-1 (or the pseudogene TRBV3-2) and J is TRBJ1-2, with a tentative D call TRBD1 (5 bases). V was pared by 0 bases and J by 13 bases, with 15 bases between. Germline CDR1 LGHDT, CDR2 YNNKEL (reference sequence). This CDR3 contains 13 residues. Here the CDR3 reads CASSQEGERSGTF. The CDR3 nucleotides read TGTGCCAGCAGCCAAGAGGGGGAAAGAAGCGGCACCTTC.

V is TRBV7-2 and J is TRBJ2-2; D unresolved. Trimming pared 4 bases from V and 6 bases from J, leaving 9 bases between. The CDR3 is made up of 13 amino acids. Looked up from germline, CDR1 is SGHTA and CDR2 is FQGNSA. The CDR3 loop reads CASSSGEAGELFF. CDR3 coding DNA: TGTGCCAGCAGCTCCGGAGAGGCCGGGGAGCTGTTTTTT.

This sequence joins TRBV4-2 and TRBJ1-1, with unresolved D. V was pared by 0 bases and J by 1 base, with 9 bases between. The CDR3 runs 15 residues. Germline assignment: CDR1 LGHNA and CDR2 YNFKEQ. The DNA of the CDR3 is TGTGCCAGCAGCCAAGATAGGAGCTCGAACACTGAAGCTTTCTTT. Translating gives CASSQDRSSNTEAFF.

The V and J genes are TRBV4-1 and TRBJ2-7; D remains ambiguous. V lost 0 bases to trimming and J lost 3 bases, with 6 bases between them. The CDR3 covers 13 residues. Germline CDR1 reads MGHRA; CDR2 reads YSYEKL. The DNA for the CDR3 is TGCGCCAGCAGCCAAGAGAGAGGCTACGAGCAGTACTTC. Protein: CASSQERGYEQYF.

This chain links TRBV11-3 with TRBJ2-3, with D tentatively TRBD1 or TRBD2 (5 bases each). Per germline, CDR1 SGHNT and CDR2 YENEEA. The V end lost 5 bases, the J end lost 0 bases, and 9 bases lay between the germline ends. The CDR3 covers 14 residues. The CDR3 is CASSRDGSTDTQYF. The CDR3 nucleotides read TGTGCCAGCAGCCGGGACGGAAGCACAGATACGCAGTATTTT.

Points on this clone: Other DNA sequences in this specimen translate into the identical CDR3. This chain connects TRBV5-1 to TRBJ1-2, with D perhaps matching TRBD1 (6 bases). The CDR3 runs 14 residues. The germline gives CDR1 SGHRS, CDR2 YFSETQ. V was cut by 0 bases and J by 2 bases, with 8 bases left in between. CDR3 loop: CASSLGGTNYGYTF. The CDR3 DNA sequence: TGCGCCAGCAGCTTGGGGGGGACAAACTATGGCTACACCTTC.

This chain's CDR3 is CSVVSVLSYGYTF. The CDR3 coding sequence is TGCAGCGTTGTAAGTGTTCTGAGCTATGGCTACACCTTC. The chain links TRBV29-1 to TRBJ1-2; D uncertain. The V and J ends lost 4 bases and 4 bases respectively, with 13 bases between them. The CDR3 extends over 13 amino acids. Germline V CDR1 and CDR2: SQVTM, ANQGSEA.

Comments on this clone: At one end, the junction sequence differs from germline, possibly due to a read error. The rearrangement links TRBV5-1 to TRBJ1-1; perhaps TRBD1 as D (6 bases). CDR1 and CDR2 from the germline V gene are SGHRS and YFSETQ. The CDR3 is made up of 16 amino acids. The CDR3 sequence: CASRLDSYVGNTEAFF. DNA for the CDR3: TGCGCCAGCAGATTGGACAGCTACGTTGGAAACACTGAAGCTTTCTTT.

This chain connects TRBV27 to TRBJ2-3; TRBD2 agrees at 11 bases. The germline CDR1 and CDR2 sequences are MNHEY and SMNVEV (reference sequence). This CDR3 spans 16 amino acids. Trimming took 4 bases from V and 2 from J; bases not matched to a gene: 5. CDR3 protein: CASSYTSGSFTDTQYF. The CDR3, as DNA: TGTGCCAGCAGTTATACTAGCGGGAGTTTCACAGATACGCAGTATTTT.

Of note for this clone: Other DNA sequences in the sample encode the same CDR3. The CDR3 is CSASSGNTIYF. As DNA, the CDR3 is TGCAGTGCTAGCTCTGGAAACACCATATATTTT. The genes are TRBV20-1 and TRBJ1-3; D unresolved. V gave up 3 bases and J gave up 0 bases, with 0 bases separating them. This CDR3 region has 11 residues. Per the germline V gene, CDR1 is DFQATT and CDR2 is SNEGSKA (reference sequence).

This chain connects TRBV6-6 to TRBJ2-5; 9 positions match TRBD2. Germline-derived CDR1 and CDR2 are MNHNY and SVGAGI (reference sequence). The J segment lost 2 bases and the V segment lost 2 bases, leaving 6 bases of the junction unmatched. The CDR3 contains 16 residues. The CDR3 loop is CASSYLSGSGQETQYF. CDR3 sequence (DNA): TGTGCCAGCAGTTACCTTAGCGGGAGTGGGCAAGAGACCCAGTACTTC.

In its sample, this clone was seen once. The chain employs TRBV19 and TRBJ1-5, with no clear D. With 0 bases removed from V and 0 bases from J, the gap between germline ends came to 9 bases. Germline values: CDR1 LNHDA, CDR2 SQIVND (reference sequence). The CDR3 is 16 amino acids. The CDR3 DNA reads TGTGCCAGTAGTATAGAGTTCCCTTATAGCAATCAGCCCCAGCATTTT. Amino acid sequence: CASSIEFPYSNQPQHF.

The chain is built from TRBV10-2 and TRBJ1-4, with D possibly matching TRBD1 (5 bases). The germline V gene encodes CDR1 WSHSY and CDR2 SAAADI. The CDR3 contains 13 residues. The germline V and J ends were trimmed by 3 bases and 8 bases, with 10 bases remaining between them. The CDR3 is CASSDGTGEKLFF. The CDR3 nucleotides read TGCGCCAGCAGTGACGGGACTGGGGAAAAACTGTTTTTT.

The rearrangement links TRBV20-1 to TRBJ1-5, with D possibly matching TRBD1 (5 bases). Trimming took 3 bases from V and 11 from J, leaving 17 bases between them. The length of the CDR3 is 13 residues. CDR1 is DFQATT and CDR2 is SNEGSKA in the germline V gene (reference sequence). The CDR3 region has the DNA TGCAGTGCTAGTTGGAGGGACCCCCGGTCCCAGCATTTT. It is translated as CSASWRDPRSQHF.

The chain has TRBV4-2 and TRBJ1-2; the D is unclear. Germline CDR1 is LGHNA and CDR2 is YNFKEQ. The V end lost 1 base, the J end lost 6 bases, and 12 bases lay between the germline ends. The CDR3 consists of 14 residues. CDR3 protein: CASSQAPGADGYTF. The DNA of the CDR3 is TGTGCCAGCAGCCAAGCGCCAGGTGCGGATGGCTACACCTTC.

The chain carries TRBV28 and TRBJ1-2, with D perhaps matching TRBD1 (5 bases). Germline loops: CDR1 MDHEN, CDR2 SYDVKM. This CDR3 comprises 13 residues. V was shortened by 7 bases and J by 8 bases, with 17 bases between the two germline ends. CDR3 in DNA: TGTGCCAGCACCACGGGCGCGAGACAGGGCTACACCTTC. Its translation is CASTTGARQGYTF.

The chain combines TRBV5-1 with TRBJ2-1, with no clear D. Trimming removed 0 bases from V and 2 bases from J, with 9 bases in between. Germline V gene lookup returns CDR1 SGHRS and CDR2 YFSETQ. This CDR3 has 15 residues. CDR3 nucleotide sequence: TGCGCCAGCAGCTTGGTTGGGAACCCCTACAATGAGCAGTTCTTC. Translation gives CASSLVGNPYNEQFF.

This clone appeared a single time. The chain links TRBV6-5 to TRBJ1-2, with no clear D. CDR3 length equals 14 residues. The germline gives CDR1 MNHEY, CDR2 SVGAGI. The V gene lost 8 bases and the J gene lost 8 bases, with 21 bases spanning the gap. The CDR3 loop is CASASSVRQVGYTF. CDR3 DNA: TGTGCCAGCGCGTCCTCCGTCCGCCAGGTGGGCTACACCTTC.

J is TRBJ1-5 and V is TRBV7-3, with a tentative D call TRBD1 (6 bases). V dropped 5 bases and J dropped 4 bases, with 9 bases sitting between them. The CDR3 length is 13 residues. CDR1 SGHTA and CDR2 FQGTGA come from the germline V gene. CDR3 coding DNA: TGTGCCAGCAGCAGCGGACAGAATCAGCCCCAGCATTTT. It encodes CASSSGQNQPQHF.

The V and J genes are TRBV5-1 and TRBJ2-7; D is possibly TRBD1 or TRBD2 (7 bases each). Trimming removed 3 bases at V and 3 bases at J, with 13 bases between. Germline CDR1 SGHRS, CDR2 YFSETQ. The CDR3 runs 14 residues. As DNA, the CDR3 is TGCGCCAGCAGCTCCAGGGGGGGAGACTACGAGCAGTACTTC. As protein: CASSSRGGDYEQYF.

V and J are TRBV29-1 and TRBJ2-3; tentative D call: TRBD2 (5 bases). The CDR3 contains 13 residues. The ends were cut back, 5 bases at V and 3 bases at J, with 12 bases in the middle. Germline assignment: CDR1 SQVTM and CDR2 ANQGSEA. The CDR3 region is CSVPTSGTDTQYF. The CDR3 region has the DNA TGCAGCGTTCCGACCTCGGGAACAGATACGCAGTATTTT.

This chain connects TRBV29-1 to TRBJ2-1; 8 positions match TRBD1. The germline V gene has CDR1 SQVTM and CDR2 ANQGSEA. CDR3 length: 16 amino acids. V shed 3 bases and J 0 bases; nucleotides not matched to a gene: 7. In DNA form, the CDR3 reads TGCAGCGTTGACGGGGTGGACAGGGTCTCCTACAATGAGCAGTTCTTC. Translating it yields CSVDGVDRVSYNEQFF.